This T cell receptor (beta chain) is drawn from a study of identical twins. General study results and limits: Twin sharing of out-of-frame TCR alpha was underestimated by models in monozygotic pairs.

MiXCR was run by TCRdb on the 5' RACE reads, yielding one entry per CDR3 protein. The table includes roughly 290,000 distinct CDR3 sequences, roughly 8.6% detected once. V was clipped by 4 bases and J by 6 bases; unmatched bases: 8. The CDR3 totals 15 residues. The germline gives CDR1 LGHNA, CDR2 YNFKEQ. In the case of this clonotype: Its antigen is as yet unknown.

The same sample was also used in a study of yellow fever vaccine responses in identical twins.

The sequenced sample consisted of CD8+ T cells sorted from blood. This receptor was taken from a woman between 18 and 29 years old in good health. The J gene is TRBJ2-2, the V gene TRBV4-2; 7 bases map to TRBD2. CDR3 amino acids: CASSPGTTEAGELFF. As DNA, the CDR3 is TGTGCCAGCAGCCCCGGGACTACCGAGGCCGGGGAGCTGTTTTTT.